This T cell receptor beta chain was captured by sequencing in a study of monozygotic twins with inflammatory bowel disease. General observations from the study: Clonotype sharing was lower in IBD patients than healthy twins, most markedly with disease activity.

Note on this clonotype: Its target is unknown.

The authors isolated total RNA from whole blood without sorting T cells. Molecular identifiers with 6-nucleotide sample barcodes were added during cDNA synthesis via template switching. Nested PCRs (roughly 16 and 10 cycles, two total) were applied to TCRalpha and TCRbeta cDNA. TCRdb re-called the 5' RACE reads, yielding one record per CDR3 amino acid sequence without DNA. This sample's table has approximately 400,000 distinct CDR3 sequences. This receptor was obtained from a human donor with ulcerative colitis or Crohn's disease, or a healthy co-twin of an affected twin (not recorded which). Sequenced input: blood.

This CDR3 reads CASSLAPQKGTEAFF. This chain joins TRBV7-9 and TRBJ1-1. The CDR3 contains 15 residues. Germline V gene lookup returns CDR1 SEHNR and CDR2 FQNEAQ (reference sequence).